The entry below describes one TCR beta chain. The sample is drawn from a study of T cell responses to AZD1222 COVID-19 vaccine. TCRdb keeps only in-frame clones here, not all; method: immunoSEQ multiplex PCR. The data show 84,000 or so clones, with roughly nine tenths seen just once and about 2.2% held by the top ten. The germline V gene has CDR1 ENHRY and CDR2 SYGVKD. The CDR3 is 14 residues long. Trimming pared 2 bases from V and 4 bases from J, leaving 11 bases between. The sequences come from peripheral blood, collected on day 0 of AZD1222 vaccination. The chain employs TRBV10-3 and TRBJ1-1; D may be TRBD1 (6 bases). The clonotype comes from an adult in good health. The CDR3 here is CAISETSGVTEAFF. In nucleotides, the CDR3 is TGTGCCATCAGTGAGACCTCAGGGGTCACTGAAGCTTTCTTT.